Below are 8 T cell receptor beta chains sequenced from a single sample in a study of beta chain features in type 1 diabetes. Whole-study findings and limits: A moderate, significant TCRB CDR3 shortening appeared in type 1 diabetes across four CD4+ subsets.

Their antigens are not known. The entirety of the isolated RNA underwent reverse transcription, so expressed TCRB transcripts were sequenced. Method: immunoSEQ multiplex PCR; TCRdb's copy keeps in-frame clones and lacks some. The table has 250,000 to 300,000 clones, about 23% seen once. Sequences were obtained from naive CD4+ T cells from blood. The origin of the receptors is a woman aged 25 to 45 with type 1 diabetes.

The rearrangement uses TRBV29-1 and TRBJ2-7; TRBD2 matches at 8 bases. V shed 6 bases, J shed 0 bases, and the junction held 4 bases outside the gene matches. This CDR3 spans 13 amino acids. CDR1 is SQVTM, CDR2 ANQGSEA, per germline. The CDR3, as DNA: TGCAGCGTCTCTAGCGGGCTCTCCTACGAGCAGTACTTC. Translating it yields CSVSSGLSYEQYF.

This clone came up a few times. The genes are TRBV6-5 and TRBJ1-2; D uncertain. The V and J ends lost 4 bases and 3 bases respectively, with 3 bases between them. The CDR3 covers 11 residues. Per germline, CDR1 MNHEY and CDR2 SVGAGI. CDR3 protein: CASSSYYGYTF. The CDR3 DNA follows: TGTGCCAGCAGTTCGTACTATGGCTACACCTTC.

This clone came up a few times. The chain recombines TRBV6-1 with TRBJ2-3; possible D gene TRBD2, 6 bases. Per the germline V gene, CDR1 is MNHNS and CDR2 is SASEGT. This CDR3 is built from 13 residues. V was pared by 8 bases and J by 1 base, with 10 bases between. Here the CDR3 reads CASDSGGTDTQYF. For the CDR3, the DNA is TGTGCCAGCGATAGCGGCGGCACAGATACGCAGTATTTT.

The chain links TRBV18 to TRBJ2-1; a weak D match, TRBD1 (6 bases). The CDR3 has 15 residues. Trimming took off 1 base at V and 9 bases at J, with 16 bases between the two ends. Germline CDR1 reads KGHSH; CDR2 reads LQKENI. Here the CDR3 reads CASSPQLGDNSEQFF. The CDR3 nucleotides read TGTGCCAGCTCACCACAATTAGGGGACAACAGTGAGCAGTTCTTC.

The chain couples TRBV9 to TRBJ2-6; D is ambiguous. The germline gives CDR1 SGDLS, CDR2 YYNGEE. Trimming cost V 4 bases and J 0 bases, with 8 bases left between them. The CDR3 is made up of 15 amino acids. CDR3 nucleotide sequence: TGTGCCAGCAGCATTTTCGGCTCTGGGGCCAACGTCCTGACTTTC. It translates to CASSIFGSGANVLTF.

The rearrangement uses TRBV7-9 and TRBJ2-2; 8 nucleotides match TRBD1. The CDR3 covers 16 residues. Germline V gene data show CDR1 as SEHNR and CDR2 as FQNEAQ (reference sequence). The J segment lost 1 base and the V segment lost 5 bases, leaving 6 bases of the junction unmatched. CDR3 sequence (DNA): TGTGCCAGCAGCCTTGCCGGGACAGGGAACACCGGGGAGCTGTTTTTT. Its protein product is CASSLAGTGNTGELFF. Full variable domain (remainder filled in from reference TRBV7-9 and TRBJ2-2): DTGVSQNPRHKITKRGQNVTFRCDPISEHNRLYWYRQTLGQGPEFLTYFQNEAQLEKSRLLSDRFSAERPKGSFSTLEIQRTEQGDSAMYLCASSLAGTGNTGELFFGEGSRLTVL.

The chain is built from TRBV7-9 and TRBJ2-7, with D unclear. CDR3 length: 15 residues. CDR1 and CDR2 (germline): SEHNR, FQNEAQ (reference sequence). V lost 1 base, J lost 2 bases, and 12 bases lay in between. CDR3 coding DNA: TGTGCCAGCAGCTTAGGAGTGAGGCCGCCCTACGAGCAGTACTTC. This translates into CASSLGVRPPYEQYF.

This clone has just a few counts. Other DNA sequences in this specimen translate into the identical CDR3. The chain couples TRBV5-1 to TRBJ2-1, with D unclear. CDR1 SGHRS and CDR2 YFSETQ come from the germline V gene. Trimming left V 0 bases short and J 0 bases short, with 7 bases between. The CDR3 is 15 amino acids. CDR3 in amino acids: CASSLAVSSYNEQFF. In DNA, the CDR3 is TGCGCCAGCAGCTTGGCGGTAAGCTCCTACAATGAGCAGTTCTTC.